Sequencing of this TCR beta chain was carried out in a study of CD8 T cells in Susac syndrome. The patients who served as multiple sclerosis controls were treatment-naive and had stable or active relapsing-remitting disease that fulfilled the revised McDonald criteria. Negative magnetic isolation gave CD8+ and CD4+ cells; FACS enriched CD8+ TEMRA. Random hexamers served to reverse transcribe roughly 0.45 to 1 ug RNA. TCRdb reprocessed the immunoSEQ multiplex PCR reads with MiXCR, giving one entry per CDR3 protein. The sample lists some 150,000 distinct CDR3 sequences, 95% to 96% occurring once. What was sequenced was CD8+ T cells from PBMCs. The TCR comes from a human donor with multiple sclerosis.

In nucleotides, the CDR3 is TGTGCCAGCAGTTTTGGGCGGGGCAATCAGCCCCAGCATTTT. Translation gives CASSFGRGNQPQHF. The chain links TRBV27 to TRBJ1-5; D gene ambiguous. CDR3 length: 14 amino acids. V dropped 3 bases and J dropped 2 bases, with 8 bases sitting between them. Germline values: CDR1 MNHEY, CDR2 SMNVEV (reference sequence).